These T cell receptor beta chains were read from a single sample in a study of shared clonotypes between healthy human individuals. Data came from immunoSEQ multiplex PCR; TCRdb stores just in-frame clones and leaves some out. The data contain approximately 2.5 million clones, 93% of them singletons. Sample: naive CD4+ T cells from PBMCs. The receptors stem from a young man in good health. Some clones in this sample may be carry-over from other donors' samples. Each CDR3 is given with its conserved first and last residue. The D gene is left open where the match is weak. A clone size is listed for some rows: how often the clone was seen (once, few, many), or a class if it is expanded.

v_gene: TRBV19; j_gene: TRBJ2-7; d_gene: -; abundance: once; CDR3aa: CASSILRQAYEQYF; CDR3nt: TGTGCCAGTAGTATTCTCAGACAGGCCTACGAGCAGTACTTC
v_gene: TRBV10-1; j_gene: TRBJ2-2; d_gene: TRBD2; abundance: -; CDR3aa: CASMDSGTGTGELFF; CDR3nt: TGCGCCAGCATGGATAGCGGGACGGGCACCGGGGAGCTGTTTTTT
v_gene: TRBV27; j_gene: TRBJ2-1; d_gene: -; abundance: -; CDR3aa: CASSFRRGAGEQFF; CDR3nt: TGTGCCAGCAGTTTCCGTCGGGGGGCCGGTGAGCAGTTCTTC
v_gene: TRBV27; j_gene: TRBJ2-7; d_gene: -; abundance: -; CDR3aa: CASSLNEPRDPKNEQYF; CDR3nt: TGTGCCAGCAGTTTAAACGAACCCCGGGACCCGAAGAACGAGCAGTACTTC
v_gene: TRBV6-1; j_gene: TRBJ1-6; d_gene: -; abundance: once; CDR3aa: CATIDSLNSPLHF; CDR3nt: TGTGCCACGATCGACAGCTTAAATTCACCCCTCCACTTT
v_gene: TRBV4-1; j_gene: TRBJ1-1; d_gene: TRBD1; abundance: -; CDR3aa: CASSQPGGTGLAEAFF; CDR3nt: TGCGCCAGCAGCCAACCCGGGGGGACAGGGTTAGCGGAAGCTTTCTTT
v_gene: TRBV5-1; j_gene: TRBJ1-5; d_gene: -; abundance: -; CDR3aa: CASSPAGGGGGQPQHF; CDR3nt: TGCGCCAGCAGCCCAGCCGGTGGGGGTGGGGGTCAGCCCCAGCATTTT
v_gene: TRBV9; j_gene: TRBJ2-7; d_gene: -; abundance: once; CDR3aa: CASSVANGEQYF; CDR3nt: TGTGCCAGCAGCGTAGCTAACGGCGAGCAGTACTTC
v_gene: TRBV28; j_gene: TRBJ1-5; d_gene: TRBD1; abundance: -; CDR3aa: CASRGTGGGRNQPQHF; CDR3nt: TGTGCCAGTAGAGGGACAGGTGGGGGCCGAAATCAGCCCCAGCATTTT
v_gene: TRBV6-6; j_gene: TRBJ1-3; d_gene: -; abundance: -; CDR3aa: CASSYGGSSGNTIYF; CDR3nt: TGTGCCAGCAGTTACGGGGGGTCCTCTGGAAACACCATATATTTT